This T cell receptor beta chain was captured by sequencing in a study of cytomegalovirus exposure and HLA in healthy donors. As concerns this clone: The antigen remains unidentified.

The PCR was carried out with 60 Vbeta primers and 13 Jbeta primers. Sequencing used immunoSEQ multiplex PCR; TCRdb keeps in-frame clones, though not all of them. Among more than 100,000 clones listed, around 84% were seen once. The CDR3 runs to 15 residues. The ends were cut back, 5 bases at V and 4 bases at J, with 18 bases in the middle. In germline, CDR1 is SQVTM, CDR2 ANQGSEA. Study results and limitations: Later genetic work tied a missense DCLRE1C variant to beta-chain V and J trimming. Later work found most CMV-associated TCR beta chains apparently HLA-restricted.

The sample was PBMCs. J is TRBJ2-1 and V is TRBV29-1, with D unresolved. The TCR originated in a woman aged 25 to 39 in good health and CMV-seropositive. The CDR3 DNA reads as TGCAGCGTTAGCCGTACCCGAGCCCTATACAATGAGCAGTTCTTC. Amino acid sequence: CSVSRTRALYNEQFF.